This T cell receptor (beta chain) was found in a study of T cell repertoires in cytomegalovirus infection. The overall study: Indicated by public TCR beta signatures were CMV infection and matching HLA type.

Many counts were recorded for this clonotype. The antigen remains undetermined. TCRdb redid the calling of the reads with MiXCR, one entry per CDR3 protein. Of about 460,000 distinct CDR3 sequences in the sample, approximately 10% were seen once. Findings and caveats of the study: Cumulated frequencies of public TCR beta families served to identify carriers of CMV plus the relevant HLA. The ex vivo response was dominated by HLA-C-restricted CMV-specific TCR beta clonotypes.

Germline assignment: CDR1 SGHTA and CDR2 FQGNSA. J was trimmed by 6 bases and V by 5 bases; bases with no gene match: 12. The CDR3 has 15 residues. The rearrangement joins TRBV7-2 to TRBJ2-7, with 8 bases lining up with TRBD2. The receptor was isolated from a human donor in good health (CMV status not recorded). Some clones in this sample may be carry-over from other donors' samples. Specimen: PBMCs. The CDR3 DNA reads TGTGCCAGCAGCCCCCCAACGGGAGGGCCTGGCGAGCAGTACTTC. As protein: CASSPPTGGPGEQYF.